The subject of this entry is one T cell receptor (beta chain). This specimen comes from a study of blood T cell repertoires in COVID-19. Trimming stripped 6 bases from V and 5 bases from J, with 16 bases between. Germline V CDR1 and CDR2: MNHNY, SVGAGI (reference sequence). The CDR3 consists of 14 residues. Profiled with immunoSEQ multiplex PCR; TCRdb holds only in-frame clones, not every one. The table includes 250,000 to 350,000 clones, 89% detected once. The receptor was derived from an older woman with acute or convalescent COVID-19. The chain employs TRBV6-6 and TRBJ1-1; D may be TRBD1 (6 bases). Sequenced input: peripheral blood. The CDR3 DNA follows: TGTGCCAGCAGGGAGACAGGCCTACGGACTGAAGCTTTCTTT. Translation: CASRETGLRTEAFF.